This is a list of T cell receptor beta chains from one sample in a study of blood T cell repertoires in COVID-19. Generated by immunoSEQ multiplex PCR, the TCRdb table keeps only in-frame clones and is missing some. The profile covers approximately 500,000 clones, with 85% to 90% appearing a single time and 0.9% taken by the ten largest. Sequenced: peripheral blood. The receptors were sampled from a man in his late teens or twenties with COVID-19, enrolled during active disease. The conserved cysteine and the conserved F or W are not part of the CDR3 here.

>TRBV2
ASSGGGPGVGELF
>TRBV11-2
ASSSNLAAKNIQY
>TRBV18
ASSPQGEGNQPQH
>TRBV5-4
ASSLVAGEQY
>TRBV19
ASSIGGVSNQPQH
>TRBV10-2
ATSPGGYEQY
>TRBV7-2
ASSVGLVYEQY
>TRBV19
ASSIGQVNSPLH
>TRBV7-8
ASSHSPNKRNEQF
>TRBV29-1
SACDSSYICT
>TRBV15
ATRHRDSYNEQF
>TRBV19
ASSIRTAGNTIY
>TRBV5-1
ASSSTGEAYNEQF
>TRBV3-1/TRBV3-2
ASSQDPQGRNTIY
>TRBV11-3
ASSPPFGQATTGELF
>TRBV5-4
ASSQEIRGYT
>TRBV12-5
ASGGDFETQY
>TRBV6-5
ASSYGDSLSYEQY
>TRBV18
ASSSSLNYGYT
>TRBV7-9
ASRPGEYGNEQF
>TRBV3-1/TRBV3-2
ASSLGLAGGHDEQF
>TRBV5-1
ASSLAGRSPLH
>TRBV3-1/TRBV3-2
ASSFPSGGNTGELF
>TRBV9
ASSVGGLGSPLH
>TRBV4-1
ASSHQYSGSSYNEQF
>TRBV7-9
ASSWTSGTTGELF
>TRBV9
ASSSQSSGPVTYEQY
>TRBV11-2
ASSLVGRGYGGELF
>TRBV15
ATSSFTYNEQF
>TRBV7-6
ASSPGTPSNEQF
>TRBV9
ASSVHDRAISYNEQF
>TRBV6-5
ASRTGSSYEQY
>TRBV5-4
ASSPTVSGANVLT
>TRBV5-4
ASSGREQY
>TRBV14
ASSPRQLNYGYT
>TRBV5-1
ASSLDGTGGIYEQY
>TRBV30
AWRAQEKTQY
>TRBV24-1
ATSDTRQVNTGELF
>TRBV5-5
ASSLPGQGSGELF
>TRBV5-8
ASRAGDSNQPQH
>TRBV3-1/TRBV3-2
ASSHGGNSPLH
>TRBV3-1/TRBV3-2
ASSHGEYTEAF
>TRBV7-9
ASSFTGEAF
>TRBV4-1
ASSQEPGLAGGLETQY